At least ten counts were recorded for the clone carrying this T cell receptor (beta chain). This specimen belongs to a study of regulatory T cells in long-lasting Graves disease. Researchers made TCR beta libraries by using iRepertoire HTBI primers and running Arm-PCR on CDR3 regions. One entry per CDR3 protein, called by TCRdb with MiXCR from the multiplex PCR reads. The data contain hundreds of thousands of distinct CDR3 sequences, approximately 16% of them singletons. The time point: newly diagnosed GD, antithyroid drugs for less than 3 months. RNA from PBMCs was the source of the TCR library. The CDR3 has 15 amino acids. Germline assignment: CDR1 GTSNPN and CDR2 SVGIG (reference sequence). The V end was cut by 5 bases, the J end by 4 bases, with 18 bases between. These sequences were also reported in another study, on T cells in Graves' hyperthyroidism and ophthalmopathy. That work contributes: Disease duration under 2 months; hyperthyroidism patients were aged 18 to 65. The model foresaw ophthalmopathy a median roughly 6.5 months prior to onset.

This sequence originates from a woman aged 40-65 years with Graves disease. Here the sequenced sample was peripheral blood mononuclear cells (PBMCs), taken at new diagnosis, from a patient treated with antithyroid drugs. V is TRBV30 and J is TRBJ1-5; TRBD1 is a possible D gene (5 bases). DNA for the CDR3: TGTGCCTGGGCTCCCCAGGGACCCTTAAATCAGCCCCAGCATTTT. Protein product: CAWAPQGPLNQPQHF.